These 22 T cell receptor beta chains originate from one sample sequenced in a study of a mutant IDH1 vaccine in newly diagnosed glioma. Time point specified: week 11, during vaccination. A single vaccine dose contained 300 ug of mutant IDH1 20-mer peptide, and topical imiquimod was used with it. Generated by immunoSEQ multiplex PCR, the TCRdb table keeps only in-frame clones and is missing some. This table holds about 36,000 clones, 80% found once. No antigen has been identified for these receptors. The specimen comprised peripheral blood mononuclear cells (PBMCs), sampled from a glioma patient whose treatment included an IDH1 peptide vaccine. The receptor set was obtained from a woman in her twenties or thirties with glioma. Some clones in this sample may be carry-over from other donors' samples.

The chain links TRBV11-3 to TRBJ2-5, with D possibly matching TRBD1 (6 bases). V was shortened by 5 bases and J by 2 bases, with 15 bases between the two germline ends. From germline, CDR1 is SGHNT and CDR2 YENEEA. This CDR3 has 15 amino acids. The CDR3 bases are TGTGCCAGCAGCGCTACCGGACAGCCTCAAGAGACCCAGTACTTC. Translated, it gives CASSATGQPQETQYF.

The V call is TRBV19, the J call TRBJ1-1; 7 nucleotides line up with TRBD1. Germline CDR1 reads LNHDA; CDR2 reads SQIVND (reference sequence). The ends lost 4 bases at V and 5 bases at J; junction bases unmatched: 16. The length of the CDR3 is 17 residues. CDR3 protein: CASSKGRAGGGWTEAFF. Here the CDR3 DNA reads TGTGCCAGTAGTAAAGGTCGGGCAGGAGGGGGCTGGACTGAAGCTTTCTTT.

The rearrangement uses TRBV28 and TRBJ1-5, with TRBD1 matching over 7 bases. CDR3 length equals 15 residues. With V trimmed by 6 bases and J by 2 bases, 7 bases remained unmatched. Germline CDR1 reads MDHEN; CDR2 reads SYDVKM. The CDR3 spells CASRRQGGGNQPQHF. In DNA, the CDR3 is TGTGCCAGCAGGCGACAGGGAGGAGGCAATCAGCCCCAGCATTTT.

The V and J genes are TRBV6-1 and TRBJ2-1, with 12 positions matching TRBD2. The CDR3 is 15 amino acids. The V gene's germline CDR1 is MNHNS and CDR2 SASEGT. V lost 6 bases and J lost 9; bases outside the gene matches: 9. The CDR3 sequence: CASRRGTSGFGEQFF. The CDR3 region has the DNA TGTGCCAGCAGGAGGGGGACTAGCGGGTTCGGTGAGCAGTTCTTC.

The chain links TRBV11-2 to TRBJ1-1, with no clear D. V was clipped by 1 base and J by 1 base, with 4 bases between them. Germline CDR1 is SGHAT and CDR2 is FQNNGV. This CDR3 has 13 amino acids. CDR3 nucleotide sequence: TGTGCCAGCAGCTTAGTGCGGAACACTGAAGCTTTCTTT. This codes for CASSLVRNTEAFF.

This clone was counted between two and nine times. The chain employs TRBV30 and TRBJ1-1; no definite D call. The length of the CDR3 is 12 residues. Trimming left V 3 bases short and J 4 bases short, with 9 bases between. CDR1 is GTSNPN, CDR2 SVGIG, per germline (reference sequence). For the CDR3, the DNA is TGTGCCTGGAGCCCATCGGGCACTGAAGCTTTCTTT. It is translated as CAWSPSGTEAFF.

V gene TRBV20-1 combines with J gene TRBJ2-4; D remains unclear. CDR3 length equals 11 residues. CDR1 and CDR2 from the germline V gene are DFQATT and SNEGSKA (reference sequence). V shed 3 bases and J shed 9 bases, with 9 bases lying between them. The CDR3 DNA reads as TGCAGTGCTAGGGCCTCTGTCATTCAGTACTTC. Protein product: CSARASVIQYF.

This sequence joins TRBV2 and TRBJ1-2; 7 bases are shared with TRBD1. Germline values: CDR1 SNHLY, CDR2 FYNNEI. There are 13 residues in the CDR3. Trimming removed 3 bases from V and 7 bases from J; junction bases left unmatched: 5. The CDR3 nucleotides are TGTGCCAGCAGTGAGGGACAGCGATCTGGCTACACCTTC. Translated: CASSEGQRSGYTF.

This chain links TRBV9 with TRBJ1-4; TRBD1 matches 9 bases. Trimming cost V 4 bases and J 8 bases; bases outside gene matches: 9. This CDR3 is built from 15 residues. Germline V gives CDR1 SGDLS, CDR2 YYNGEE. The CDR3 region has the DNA TGTGCCAGCAGCATTCGGACAGGGGTGGGGGAAAAACTGTTTTTT. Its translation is CASSIRTGVGEKLFF.

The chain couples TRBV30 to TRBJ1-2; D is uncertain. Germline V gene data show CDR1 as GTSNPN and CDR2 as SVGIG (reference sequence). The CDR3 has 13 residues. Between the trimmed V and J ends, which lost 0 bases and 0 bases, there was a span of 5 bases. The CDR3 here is CAWSVSSNYGYTF. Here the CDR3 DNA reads TGTGCCTGGAGTGTAAGTTCTAACTATGGCTACACCTTC.

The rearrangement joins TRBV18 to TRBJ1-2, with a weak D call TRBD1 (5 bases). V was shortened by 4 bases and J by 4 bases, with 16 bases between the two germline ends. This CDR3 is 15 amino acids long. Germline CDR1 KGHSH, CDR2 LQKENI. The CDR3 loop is CASSRPRQSSYGYTF. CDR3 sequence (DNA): TGTGCCAGCTCACGTCCCCGACAGAGCTCCTATGGCTACACCTTC. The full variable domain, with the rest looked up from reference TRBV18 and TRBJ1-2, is NAGVMQNPRHLVRRRGQEARLRCSPMKGHSHVYWYRQLPEEGLKFMVYLQKENIIDESGMPKERFSAEFPKEGPSILRIQQVVRGDSAAYFCASSRPRQSSYGYTFGSGTRLTVV.

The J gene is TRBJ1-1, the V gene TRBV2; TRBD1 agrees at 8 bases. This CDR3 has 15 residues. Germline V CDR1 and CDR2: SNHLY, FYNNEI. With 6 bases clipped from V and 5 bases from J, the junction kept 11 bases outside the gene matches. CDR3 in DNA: TGTGCCAGCAGACTCGGACAGGGCCTCTCGACTGAAGCTTTCTTT. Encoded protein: CASRLGQGLSTEAFF.

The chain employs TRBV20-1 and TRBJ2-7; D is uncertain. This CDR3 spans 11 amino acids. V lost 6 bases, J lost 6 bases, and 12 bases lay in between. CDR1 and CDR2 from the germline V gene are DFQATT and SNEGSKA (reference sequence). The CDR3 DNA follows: TGCAGTGCGATGAAAGTCCTCGAGCAGTACTTC. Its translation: CSAMKVLEQYF.

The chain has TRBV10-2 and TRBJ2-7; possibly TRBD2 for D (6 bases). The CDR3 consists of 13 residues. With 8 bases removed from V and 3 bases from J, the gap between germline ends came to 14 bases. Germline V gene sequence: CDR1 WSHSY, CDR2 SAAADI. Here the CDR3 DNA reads TGCGCCAGCTGGGACTCCTTTAGCTACGAGCAGTACTTC. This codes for CASWDSFSYEQYF.

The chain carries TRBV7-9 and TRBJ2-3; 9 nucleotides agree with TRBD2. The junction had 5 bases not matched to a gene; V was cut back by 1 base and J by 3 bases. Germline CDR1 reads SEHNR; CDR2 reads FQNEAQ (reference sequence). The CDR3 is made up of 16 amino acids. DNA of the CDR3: TGTGCCAGCAGCTTAGGCCTAGCGGGATCTACAGATACGCAGTATTTT. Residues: CASSLGLAGSTDTQYF. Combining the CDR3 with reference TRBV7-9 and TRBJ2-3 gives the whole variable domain DTGVSQNPRHKITKRGQNVTFRCDPISEHNRLYWYRQTLGQGPEFLTYFQNEAQLEKSRLLSDRFSAERPKGSFSTLEIQRTEQGDSAMYLCASSLGLAGSTDTQYFGPGTRLTVL.

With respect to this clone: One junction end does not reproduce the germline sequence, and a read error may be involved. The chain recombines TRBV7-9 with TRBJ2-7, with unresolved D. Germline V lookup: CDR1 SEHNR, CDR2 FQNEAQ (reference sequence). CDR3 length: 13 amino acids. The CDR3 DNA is TGTGCCAGCAGTTTAGAAGTGGTTTACGAGCAGTACTTC. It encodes CASSLEVVYEQYF.

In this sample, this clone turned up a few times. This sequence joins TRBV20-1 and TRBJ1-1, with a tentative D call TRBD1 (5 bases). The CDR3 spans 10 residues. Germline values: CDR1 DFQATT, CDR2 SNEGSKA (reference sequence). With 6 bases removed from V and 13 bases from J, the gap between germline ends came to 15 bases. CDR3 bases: TGCAGTGCCCAAGAACAGGAAAATTTCTTT. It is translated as CSAQEQENFF.

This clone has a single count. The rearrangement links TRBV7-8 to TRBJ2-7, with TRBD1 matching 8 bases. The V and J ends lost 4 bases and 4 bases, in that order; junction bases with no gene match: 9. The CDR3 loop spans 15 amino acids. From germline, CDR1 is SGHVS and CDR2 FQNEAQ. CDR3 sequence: CASSSRTGTSYEQYF. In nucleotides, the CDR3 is TGTGCCAGCAGCTCCCGGACAGGGACCTCATACGAGCAGTACTTC.

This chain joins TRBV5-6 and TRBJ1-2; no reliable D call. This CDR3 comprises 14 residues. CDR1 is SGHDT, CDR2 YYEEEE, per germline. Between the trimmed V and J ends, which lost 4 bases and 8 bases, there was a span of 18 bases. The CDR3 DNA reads TGTGCCAGCAGCCTTCCGGGCTCGTCGGAGGGCTACACCTTC. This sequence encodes CASSLPGSSEGYTF.

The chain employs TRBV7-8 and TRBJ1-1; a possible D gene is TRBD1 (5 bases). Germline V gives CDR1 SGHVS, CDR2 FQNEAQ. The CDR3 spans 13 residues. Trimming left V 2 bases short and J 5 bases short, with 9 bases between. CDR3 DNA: TGTGCCAGCAGCTTAAGATCAGGGACTGAAGCTTTCTTT. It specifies CASSLRSGTEAFF.

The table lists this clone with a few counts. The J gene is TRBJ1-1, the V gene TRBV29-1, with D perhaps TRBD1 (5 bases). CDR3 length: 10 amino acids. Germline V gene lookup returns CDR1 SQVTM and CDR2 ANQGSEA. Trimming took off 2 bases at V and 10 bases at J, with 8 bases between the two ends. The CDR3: CSVEQGGAFF. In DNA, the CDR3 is TGCAGCGTTGAACAGGGTGGAGCTTTCTTT. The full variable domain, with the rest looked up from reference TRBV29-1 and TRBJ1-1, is SAVISQKPSRDICQRGTSLTIQCQVDSQVTMMFWYRQQPGQSLTLIATANQGSEATYESGFVIDKFPISRPNLTFSTLTVSNMSPEDSSIYLCSVEQGGAFFGQGTRLTVV.

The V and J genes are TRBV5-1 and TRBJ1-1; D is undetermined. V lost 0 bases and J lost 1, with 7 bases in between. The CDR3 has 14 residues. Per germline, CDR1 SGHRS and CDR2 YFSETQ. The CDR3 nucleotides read TGCGCCAGCAGCTTGGGGCAGACGAACACTGAAGCTTTCTTT. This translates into CASSLGQTNTEAFF.